The present T cell receptor beta chain was sequenced within a study of shared T cell receptors in the human thymus (TCRdb year 2021). A note on the overall study: The study investigated the way shared, self-reactive T-cell receptor alpha chains are produced in the human thymus.

The protocol used for the library was the immunoSEQ multiplex PCR assay. TCRdb limited this immuneACCESS table to in-frame rearrangements with V and J called. A share of clones is missing; checked studies link under half to unresolved V genes, and the rest is unexplained. The sample includes more than 550,000 clones, with around 87% observed a single time. The biggest ten clones account for 0.0094% of the sample. At the junction V is shortened by 0 bases and J by 6 bases, with 9 bases in between. The CDR3 holds 13 amino acids from the cysteine to the phenylalanine. The sequence is cut down to CDR3 DNA, 39 bases in frame from base 1. The CDR1 and CDR2 encoded by the germline V gene are SGDLS and YYNGEE. Points on this clone: There is no known antigen for this receptor. No much larger clonotype is one base removed from it; base qualities were not supplied.

These data are also associated with another study on human thymus T cells. The second paper states: The donors were immunologically healthy infants in Finland who had open corrective cardiac surgery for congenital heart defects. Thymus tissue was obtained as surgical resects removed during corrective cardiac surgery. Biased V and J gene segment usage appeared to be present in both thymic and peripheral blood repertoires. According to the related research, thymic TCR repertoires were highly overlapping among unrelated individuals. The study used fewer than ten infant thymus samples plus four related peripheral blood samples to characterize TCR alpha and beta repertoires. The cohort included more than 5 male and a couple of female infants, with donor ages spanning 7 to 244 days. After being mechanically released from the tissue, thymocytes were kept at -70 degrees C in pellets of about 8.5-32 million cells. A QIAsymphony instrument was used to extract genomic DNA from frozen cell pellets. The immunoSEQ multiplex PCR assay was used to amplify the TCRB and TCRAD loci from a standardized quantity of quality-controlled genomic DNA. The amplicons covered the V(D)J region and were long enough to include the CDR3 and to identify the V and J genes. Through the commercial immunoSEQ service, the amplicons were sequenced on an Illumina platform. Corrections for primer bias and sequencing errors followed previously described methods, while TCRAD and TCRB definitions were based on the IMGT database. Repertoires were analysed with immunoSEQ Analyzer 3.0 and VDJTools, covering basic statistics, V/J segment usage, diversity estimates, rarefaction and pairwise overlap. To estimate diversity, the Chao1, ChaoE, Efron-Thisted, Shannon and inverse Simpson indices were applied, and diversity was also estimated on datasets down-sampled to the smallest sample. Repertoire overlap used strict matching of CDR3 nucleotide sequence, V gene and J gene, with Jaccard-based multidimensional scaling clustering. Thymus samples yielded on average approximately 800,000 unique TCRB clonotypes, compared with roughly 76,000 from blood samples.

The V and J genes are TRBV9 and TRBJ1-1, with TRBD1 perhaps the D gene, on 5 matching bases. This TCR was sampled from a boy in the first two years of life with a congenital heart defect. Donor details come from another sample of the same person, matched by shared clones. Sample: thymocytes. The CDR3 in this case is CASSVGGGAEAFF. Read as DNA, the sequence is TGTGCCAGCAGCGTAGGGGGAGGGGCTGAAGCTTTCTTT.